Sequencing of this T cell receptor beta chain was carried out in a study of cytomegalovirus exposure and HLA in healthy donors. Study-wide points: Altogether, some 160 TCR beta chains were recorded as cytomegalovirus-associated.

The CDR3 totals 15 residues. Germline V gives CDR1 MGHRA, CDR2 YSYEKL. V lost 4 bases, J lost 4 bases, and 7 bases stayed unmatched. The data were produced by immunoSEQ multiplex PCR, yet TCRdb's version contains in-frame clones alone and is incomplete. The data contain about 120,000 clones, roughly 86% of them singletons. A word on this clone: Its antigen is not known.

Sequenced sample: PBMCs. This receptor was obtained from a man aged 18 to 30 in good health and CMV-seronegative. V is TRBV4-1 and J is TRBJ2-7, with 10 bases matching TRBD1. The DNA of the CDR3 is TGCGCCAGCAGCCTAGAGACAGGGGGCGAGTACGAGCAGTACTTC. Protein product: CASSLETGGEYEQYF.